This passage covers 13 T cell receptor beta chains from one sample sequenced in a study of vaccination and CD4 T cells after COVID-19 (dated by TCRdb to between 2021 and 2023). Their specific antigens are unknown. This specimen's time point label, per the study, means: late sampling 161 to 241 days after vaccination in a few convalescent patients. The treatment or condition label, read with the paper, signifies: approximately nine-day PBMC culture with coronavirus spike peptide pools or control peptides (ViraFEST assay). The library came from PCR. TCRdb records Illumina iSeq 100 as the sequencer. DNA from cultured CD4+ T cells was subjected to TCR sequencing with the Oncomine TCR Beta short-read assay at the Johns Hopkins FTIC core. TCRdb reprocessed the public reads (quality trimming at Q25 with fastp, clone calling with MiXCR) and kept in-frame beta chains. Every entry covers one CDR3 protein and lists the most common genes and DNA from its rows. Counted in this sample were about 17,000 distinct CDR3 sequences; more than 45% of them appeared once. Around 20% of the sample is taken by the ten largest.

The source was CD4+ T cells from blood, cultured in vitro, collected about 7 months after SARS-CoV-2 vaccination. These TCRs come from a human donor who had recovered from COVID-19.

This clonotype was picked up a small number of times. The chain couples TRBV20-1 to TRBJ2-3; D perhaps matches TRBD2 (5 bases). Trimming pared 3 bases from V and 7 bases from J, leaving 17 bases between. The CDR3 has 14 residues. From germline, CDR1 is DFQATT and CDR2 SNEGSKA (reference sequence). The CDR3 reads CSARVRRDPHTQYF. The DNA for the CDR3 is TGCAGTGCTAGGGTCAGACGGGATCCCCATACGCAGTATTTT.

This clonotype was found a few times. The chain links TRBV7-2 to TRBJ2-7; a weak D match, TRBD2 (7 bases). This CDR3 is 14 amino acids long. Germline V gene sequence: CDR1 SGHTA, CDR2 FQGNSA. V was trimmed by 2 bases and J by 10 bases, leaving 18 bases between them. CDR3 sequence (DNA): TGTGCCAGCAGCTTAAGGACTGGGGGGGCCGAACAGTACTTC. This codes for CASSLRTGGAEQYF. The full variable domain, with the rest looked up from reference TRBV7-2 and TRBJ2-7, is GAGVSQSPSNKVTEKGKDVELRCDPISGHTALYWYRQSLGQGLEFLIYFQGNSAPDKSGLPSDRFSAERTGGSVSTLTIQRTQQEDSAVYLCASSLRTGGAEQYFGPGTRLTVT.

This CDR3 reads CASSYVGTENYGYTF. In DNA, the CDR3 is TGTGCCAGCAGTTACGTCGGGACGGAGAACTATGGCTACACCTTC. The chain carries TRBV6-5 and TRBJ1-2; D might be TRBD1 (5 bases). From germline, CDR1 is MNHEY and CDR2 SVGAGI. The germline V and J ends were trimmed by 2 bases and 2 bases, with 12 bases remaining between them. The CDR3 is made up of 15 amino acids.

The chain employs TRBV20-1 and TRBJ2-3; 8 bases are a match to TRBD2. The CDR3 has 14 amino acids. Germline V gene lookup returns CDR1 DFQATT and CDR2 SNEGSKA (reference sequence). V trimming: 6 bases; J trimming: 4 bases; junction bases outside the gene matches: 9. The DNA of the CDR3 is TGCAGTGCAATTAGCGGGGCCTACTCAGATACGCAGTATTTT. Protein sequence: CSAISGAYSDTQYF.

The rearrangement links TRBV7-2 to TRBJ2-7; a possible D gene is TRBD2 (6 bases). With 5 bases removed from V and 6 bases from J, the gap between germline ends came to 11 bases. The CDR3 loop spans 12 amino acids. Germline CDR1 reads SGHTA; CDR2 reads FQGNSA. The CDR3 region is CASSVYGGEQYF. The CDR3 nucleotides read TGTGCCAGCAGCGTCTACGGGGGCGAGCAGTACTTC.

This clonotype was detected a few times. This chain uses TRBV7-9 with TRBJ1-1, with D uncertain. Germline V gene sequence: CDR1 SEHNR, CDR2 FQNEAQ (reference sequence). The CDR3 covers 14 residues. The V end was cut by 1 base, the J end by 4 bases, with 10 bases between. In DNA, the CDR3 is TGTGCCAGCAGCTTAGTATCCGAAAGCACTGAAGCTTTCTTT. This translates into CASSLVSESTEAFF.

This clonotype was observed a handful of times. The V and J genes are TRBV24-1 and TRBJ2-5; unclear D gene. The V end lost 4 bases, the J end lost 4 bases, and 18 bases lay between the germline ends. The CDR3 is made up of 16 amino acids. Per germline, CDR1 KGHDR and CDR2 SFDVKD. Here the CDR3 DNA reads TGTGCCACCAGTGACCGCGGACCGCAATCGGGAGAGACCCAGTACTTC. Translating gives CATSDRGPQSGETQYF.

The rearrangement uses TRBV20-1 and TRBJ2-3, with 7 bases fitting TRBD2. Germline trimming cut 6 bases from V and 4 bases from J; bases unmatched to any gene: 10. Germline V gene data show CDR1 as DFQATT and CDR2 as SNEGSKA (reference sequence). This CDR3 is 14 amino acids long. The CDR3 sequence: CSAESGLPPDTQYF. The CDR3 region has the DNA TGCAGTGCCGAATCGGGACTACCTCCAGATACGCAGTATTTT.

This sequence joins TRBV20-1 and TRBJ2-5; D might be TRBD1 or TRBD2, each matching 5 bases. Germline loops: CDR1 DFQATT, CDR2 SNEGSKA (reference sequence). Deletions cut 0 bases from V and 4 bases from J, with 21 bases between. This CDR3 region has 17 residues. The CDR3 spells CSARDYGLGWGRETQYF. In nucleotides, the CDR3 is TGCAGTGCTAGAGATTACGGTTTGGGGTGGGGGAGAGAGACCCAGTACTTC.

The J gene is TRBJ1-2, the V gene TRBV6-1; D is possibly TRBD1 (5 bases). Trimming stripped 6 bases from V and 8 bases from J, with 22 bases between. CDR3 length: 15 amino acids. Germline V gene sequence: CDR1 MNHNS, CDR2 SASEGT. The CDR3 loop is CASRPPGTYVGGYTF. DNA of the CDR3: TGTGCCAGCAGACCCCCCGGGACGTACGTAGGAGGCTACACCTTC.

This clonotype was observed a few times. This sequence joins TRBV7-2 and TRBJ2-5, with a possible D match to TRBD1 (5 bases). The ends were cut back, 7 bases at V and 3 bases at J, with 9 bases in the middle. This CDR3 region has 12 residues. Germline-derived CDR1 and CDR2 are SGHTA and FQGNSA. For the CDR3, the DNA is TGTGCCAGCAAGACAGACAAAGAGACCCAGTACTTC. Translating gives CASKTDKETQYF.

This sequence joins TRBV2 and TRBJ1-5; 8 bases map to TRBD1. The CDR3 covers 16 residues. Trimming cost V 3 bases and J 4 bases; bases outside gene matches: 8. Germline V CDR1 and CDR2: SNHLY, FYNNEI. CDR3 DNA: TGTGCCAGCAGTGACGGCCAGGGGGCTCCGAATCAGCCCCAGCATTTT. Amino acids: CASSDGQGAPNQPQHF.

This sequence joins TRBV27 and TRBJ1-6; no reliable D call. The CDR3 is 14 residues long. Germline assignment: CDR1 MNHEY and CDR2 SMNVEV (reference sequence). V lost 0 bases to trimming and J lost 5 bases, with 5 bases between them. DNA of the CDR3: TGTGCCAGCAGTTTATCGGGCCATAATTCACCCCTCCACTTT. Translation gives CASSLSGHNSPLHF.